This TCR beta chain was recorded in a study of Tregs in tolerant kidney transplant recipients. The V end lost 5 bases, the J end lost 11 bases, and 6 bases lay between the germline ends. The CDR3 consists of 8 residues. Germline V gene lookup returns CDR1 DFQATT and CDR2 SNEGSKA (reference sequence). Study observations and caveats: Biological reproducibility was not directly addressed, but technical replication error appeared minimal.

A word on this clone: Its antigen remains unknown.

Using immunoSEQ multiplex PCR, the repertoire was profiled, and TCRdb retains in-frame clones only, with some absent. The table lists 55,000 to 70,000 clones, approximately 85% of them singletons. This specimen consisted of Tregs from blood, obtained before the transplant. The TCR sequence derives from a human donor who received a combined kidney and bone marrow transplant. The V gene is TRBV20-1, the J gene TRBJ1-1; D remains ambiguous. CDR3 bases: TGCAGTGCTGGCGCGGCTTTCTTT. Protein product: CSAGAAFF.